The 5 T cell receptor beta chains given below trace back to one sample, sequenced in a study of regulatory T cells in long-lasting Graves disease. According to the study, TCR beta libraries were built with iRepertoire HTBI primers and CDR3-region Arm-PCR. TCRdb ran MiXCR on the multiplex PCR reads and lists one entry per CDR3 protein. The sample lists 300,000 to 500,000 distinct CDR3 sequences; around 21% were seen once. Noted time point: persistent/refractory GD, antithyroid drugs over 5 years with positive TRAb. Preparation of the TCR library used RNA extracted from PBMCs. Sequenced here: peripheral blood mononuclear cells (PBMCs), sampled when the disease was refractory, from a patient treated with antithyroid drugs. The receptors shown here come from a female donor with Graves disease.

This clonotype was picked up many times. The CDR3 DNA sequence: TGTGCCAGCAGTTCCGGACAGGGGGCGAGATCGACCGGGGAGCTGTTTTTT. Translated: CASSSGQGARSTGELFF. The chain is built from TRBV28 and TRBJ2-2, with TRBD1 matching 11 bases. There are 17 residues in the CDR3. Trimming at V came to 4 bases and at J to 5 bases, leaving 9 bases not matched to a gene. Germline values: CDR1 MDHEN, CDR2 SYDVKM.

The chain is built from TRBV2 and TRBJ2-5, with a tentative D call TRBD1 (5 bases). Trimming removed 4 bases at V and 8 bases at J, with 14 bases between. The CDR3 is 13 residues long. CDR1 and CDR2 from the germline V gene are SNHLY and FYNNEI. The CDR3 DNA sequence: TGTGCCAGCAGTGCGGACACCCCAGGCACCCAGTACTTC. This sequence encodes CASSADTPGTQYF.

This clonotype has a count of ten or more. V and J are TRBV6-5 and TRBJ2-5; 7 bases are shared with TRBD2. V shed 2 bases, J shed 4 bases, and the junction held 4 bases outside the gene matches. Germline loops: CDR1 MNHEY, CDR2 SVGAGI. This CDR3 comprises 14 residues. The CDR3 DNA sequence: TGTGCCAGCAGTTACCGCAGGGAGGGAGAGACCCAGTACTTC. Its translation: CASSYRREGETQYF.

The chain links TRBV12-5 to TRBJ1-5; no definite D call. The germline CDR1 and CDR2 sequences are LGHNT and FRNRAP. This CDR3 comprises 14 residues. The germline V and J ends were trimmed by 7 bases and 6 bases, with 16 bases remaining between them. For the CDR3, the DNA is TGTGCTAGTGCCTCTAGCGGGGTTAGTCAGCCCCAGCATTTT. Translating it yields CASASSGVSQPQHF.

This clonotype was observed at least ten times. The chain joins TRBV6-5 to TRBJ2-7, with 11 bases lining up with TRBD2. With 0 bases clipped from V and 7 bases from J, the junction kept 8 bases outside the gene matches. Germline V gene data show CDR1 as MNHEY and CDR2 as SVGAGI. This CDR3 is built from 16 residues. CDR3 residues: CASSYSVAGGPSEQYF. Here the CDR3 DNA reads TGTGCCAGCAGTTACTCGGTAGCGGGAGGGCCGAGTGAGCAGTACTTC.